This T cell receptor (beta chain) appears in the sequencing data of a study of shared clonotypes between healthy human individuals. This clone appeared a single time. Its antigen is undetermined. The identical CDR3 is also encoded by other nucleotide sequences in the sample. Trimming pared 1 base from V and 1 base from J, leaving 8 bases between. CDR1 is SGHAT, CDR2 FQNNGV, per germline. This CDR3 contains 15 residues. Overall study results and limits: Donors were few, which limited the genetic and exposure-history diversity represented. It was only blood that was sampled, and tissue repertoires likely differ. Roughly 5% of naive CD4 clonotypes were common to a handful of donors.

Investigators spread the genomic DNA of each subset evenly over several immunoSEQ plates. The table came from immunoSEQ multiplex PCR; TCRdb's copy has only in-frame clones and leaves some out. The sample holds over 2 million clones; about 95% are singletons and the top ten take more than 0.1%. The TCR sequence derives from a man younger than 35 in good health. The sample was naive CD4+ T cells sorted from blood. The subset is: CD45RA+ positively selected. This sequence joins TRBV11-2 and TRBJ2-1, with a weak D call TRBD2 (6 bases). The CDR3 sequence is CASSLVRGSYNEQFF. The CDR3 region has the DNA TGTGCCAGCAGCTTAGTACGGGGGTCCTACAATGAGCAGTTCTTC.